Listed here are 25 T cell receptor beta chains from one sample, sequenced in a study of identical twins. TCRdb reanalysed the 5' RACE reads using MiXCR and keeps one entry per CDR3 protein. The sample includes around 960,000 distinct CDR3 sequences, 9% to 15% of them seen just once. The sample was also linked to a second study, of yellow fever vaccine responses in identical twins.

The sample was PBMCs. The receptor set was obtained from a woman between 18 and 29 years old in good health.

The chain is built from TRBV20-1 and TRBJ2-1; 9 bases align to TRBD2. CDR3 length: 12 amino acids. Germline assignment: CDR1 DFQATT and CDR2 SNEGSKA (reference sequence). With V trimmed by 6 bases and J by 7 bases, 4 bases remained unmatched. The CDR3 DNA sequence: TGCAGTGCCAGGACTAGCGTAAATGAGCAGTTCTTC. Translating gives CSARTSVNEQFF.

The DNA of the CDR3 is TGCAGTGCTAGTCCTGAGCCAGATACGCAGTATTTT. It yields the protein CSASPEPDTQYF. The chain couples TRBV20-1 to TRBJ2-3; D unclear. V was pared by 3 bases and J by 4 bases, with 8 bases between. Germline loops: CDR1 DFQATT, CDR2 SNEGSKA (reference sequence). This CDR3 has 12 amino acids.

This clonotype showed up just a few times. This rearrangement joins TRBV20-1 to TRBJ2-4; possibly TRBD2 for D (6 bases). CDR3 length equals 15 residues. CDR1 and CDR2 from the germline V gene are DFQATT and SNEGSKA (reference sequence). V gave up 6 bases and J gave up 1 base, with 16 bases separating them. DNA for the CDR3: TGCAGTGCCCCTCCGGGAGACGGGGCCAAAAACATTCAGTACTTC. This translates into CSAPPGDGAKNIQYF.

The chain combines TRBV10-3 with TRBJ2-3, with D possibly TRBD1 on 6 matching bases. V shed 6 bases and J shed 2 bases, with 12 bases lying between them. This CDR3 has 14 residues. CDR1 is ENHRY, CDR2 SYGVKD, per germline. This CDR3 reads CAISRTEITDTQYF. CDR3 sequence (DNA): TGTGCCATCAGCAGGACAGAGATCACAGATACGCAGTATTTT.

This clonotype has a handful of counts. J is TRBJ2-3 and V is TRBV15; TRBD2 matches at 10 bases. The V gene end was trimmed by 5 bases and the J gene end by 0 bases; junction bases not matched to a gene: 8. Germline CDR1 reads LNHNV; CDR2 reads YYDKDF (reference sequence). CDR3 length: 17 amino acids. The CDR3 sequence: CATSRERGGKSTDTQYF. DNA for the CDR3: TGTGCCACCAGCCGCGAGCGGGGGGGGAAAAGCACAGATACGCAGTATTTT.

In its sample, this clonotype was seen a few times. The CDR3 is CASTRNEGFEAFF. The DNA for the CDR3 is TGTGCCAGCACCCGCAATGAGGGTTTTGAAGCTTTCTTT. This chain joins TRBV6-2 or TRBV6-3 and TRBJ1-1; D is undetermined. Trimming took 7 bases from V and 7 from J, leaving 16 bases between them. The germline gives CDR1 MNHEY, CDR2 SVGEGT. The length of the CDR3 is 13 residues.

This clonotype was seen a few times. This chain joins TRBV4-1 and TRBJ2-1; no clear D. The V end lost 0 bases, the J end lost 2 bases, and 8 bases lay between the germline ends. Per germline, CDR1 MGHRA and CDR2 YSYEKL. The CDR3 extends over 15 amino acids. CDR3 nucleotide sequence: TGCGCCAGCAGCCAAGATTCACACACCTACAATGAGCAGTTCTTC. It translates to CASSQDSHTYNEQFF.

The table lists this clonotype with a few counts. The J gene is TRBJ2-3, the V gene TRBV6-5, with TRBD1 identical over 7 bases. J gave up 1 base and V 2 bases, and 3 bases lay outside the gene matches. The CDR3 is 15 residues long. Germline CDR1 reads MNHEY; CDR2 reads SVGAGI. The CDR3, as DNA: TGTGCCAGCAGTTACGGGACAGTGGGCACAGATACGCAGTATTTT. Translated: CASSYGTVGTDTQYF.

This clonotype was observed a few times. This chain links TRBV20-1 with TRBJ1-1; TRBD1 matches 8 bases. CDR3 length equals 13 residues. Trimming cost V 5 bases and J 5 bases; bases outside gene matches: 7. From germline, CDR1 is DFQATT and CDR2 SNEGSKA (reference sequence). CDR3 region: CSAPGQGKTEAFF. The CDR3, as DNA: TGCAGTGCTCCCGGACAGGGTAAAACTGAAGCTTTCTTT.

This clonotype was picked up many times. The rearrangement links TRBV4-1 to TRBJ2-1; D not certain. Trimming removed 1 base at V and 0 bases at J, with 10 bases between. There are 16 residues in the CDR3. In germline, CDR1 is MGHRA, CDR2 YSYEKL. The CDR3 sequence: CASSQVDIISYNEQFF. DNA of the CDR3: TGCGCCAGCAGCCAAGTCGACATTATCTCCTACAATGAGCAGTTCTTC.

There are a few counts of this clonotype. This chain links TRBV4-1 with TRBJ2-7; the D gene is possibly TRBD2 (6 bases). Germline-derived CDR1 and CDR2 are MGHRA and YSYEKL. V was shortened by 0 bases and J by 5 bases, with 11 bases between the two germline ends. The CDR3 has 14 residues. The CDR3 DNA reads TGCGCCAGCAGCCAAGACGCACTAGCTCACGAGCAGTACGTC. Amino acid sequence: CASSQDALAHEQYV.

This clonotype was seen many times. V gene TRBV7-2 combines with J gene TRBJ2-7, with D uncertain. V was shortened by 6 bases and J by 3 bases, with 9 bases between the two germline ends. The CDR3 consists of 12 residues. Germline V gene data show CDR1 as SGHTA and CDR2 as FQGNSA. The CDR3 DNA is TGTGCCAGCAGGGGGATAAACTACGAGCAGTACTTC. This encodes CASRGINYEQYF.

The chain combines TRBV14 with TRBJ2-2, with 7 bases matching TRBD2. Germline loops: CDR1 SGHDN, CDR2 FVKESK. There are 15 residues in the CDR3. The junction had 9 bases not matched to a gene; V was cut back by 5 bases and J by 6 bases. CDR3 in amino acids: CASSARDYPAGELFF. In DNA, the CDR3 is TGTGCCAGCAGCGCCCGGGACTACCCGGCCGGGGAGCTGTTTTTT.

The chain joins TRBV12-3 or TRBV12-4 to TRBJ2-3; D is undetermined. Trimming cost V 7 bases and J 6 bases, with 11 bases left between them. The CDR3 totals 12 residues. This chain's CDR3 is CASTFSGDTQYF. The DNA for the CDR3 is TGTGCCAGCACCTTTAGTGGGGATACGCAGTATTTT.

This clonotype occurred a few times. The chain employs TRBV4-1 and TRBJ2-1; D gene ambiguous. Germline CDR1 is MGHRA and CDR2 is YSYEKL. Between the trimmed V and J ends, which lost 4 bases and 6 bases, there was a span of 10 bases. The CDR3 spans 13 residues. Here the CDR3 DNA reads TGCGCCAGCAGCCCCCCTGACGGCAATGAGCAGTTCTTC. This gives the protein CASSPPDGNEQFF.

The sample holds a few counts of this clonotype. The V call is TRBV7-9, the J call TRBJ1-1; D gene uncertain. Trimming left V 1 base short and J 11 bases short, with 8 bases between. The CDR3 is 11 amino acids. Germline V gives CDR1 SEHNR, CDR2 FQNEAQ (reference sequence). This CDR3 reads CASSLVRTAFF. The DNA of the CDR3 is TGTGCCAGCAGCTTAGTCAGGACGGCTTTCTTT.

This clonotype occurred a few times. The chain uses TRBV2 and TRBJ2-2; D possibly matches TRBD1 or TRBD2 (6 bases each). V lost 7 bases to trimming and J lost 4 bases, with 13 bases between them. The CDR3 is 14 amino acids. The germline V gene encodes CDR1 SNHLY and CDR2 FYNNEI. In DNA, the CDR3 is TGTGCCAGCACGAAAGGGGGGAGCACCGGGGAGCTGTTTTTT. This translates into CASTKGGSTGELFF.

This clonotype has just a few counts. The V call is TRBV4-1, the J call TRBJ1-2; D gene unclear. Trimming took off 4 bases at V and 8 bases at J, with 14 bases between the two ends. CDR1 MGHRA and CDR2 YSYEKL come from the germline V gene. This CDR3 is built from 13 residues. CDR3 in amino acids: CASSRTTFEGYTF. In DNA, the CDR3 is TGCGCCAGCAGCCGAACGACCTTCGAGGGCTACACCTTC.

The chain's CDR3 is CATSETGTGNLETQYF. The CDR3 DNA reads TGTGCCACCAGCGAAACCGGGACAGGGAATTTAGAGACCCAGTACTTC. This chain connects TRBV24-1 to TRBJ2-5, with 9 bases identical to TRBD1. Germline assignment: CDR1 KGHDR and CDR2 SFDVKD. The CDR3 has 16 residues. Unmatched junction bases numbered 12, after V lost 7 bases and J lost 4 bases.

The chain's CDR3 is CSARGSSSYEQYV. CDR3 DNA: TGCAGTGCTAGAGGAAGTAGCTCCTACGAGCAGTACGTC. This chain uses TRBV20-1 with TRBJ2-7, with D uncertain. Germline CDR1 DFQATT, CDR2 SNEGSKA (reference sequence). The CDR3 has 13 amino acids. V lost 1 base and J 0 bases, leaving 7 bases between the germline ends.

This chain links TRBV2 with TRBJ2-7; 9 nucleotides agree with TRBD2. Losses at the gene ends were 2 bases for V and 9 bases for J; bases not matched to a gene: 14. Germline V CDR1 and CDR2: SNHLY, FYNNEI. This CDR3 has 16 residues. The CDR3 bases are TGTGCCAGCAGTGAATACGTGGGACTAGCTGACACGGGGCAGTACTTC. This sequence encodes CASSEYVGLADTGQYF.

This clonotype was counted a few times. This chain's CDR3 is CASSLLSQPQHF. As DNA, the CDR3 is TGTGCCAGCAGTTTACTGAGCCAGCCCCAGCATTTT. This chain uses TRBV12-3 or TRBV12-4 with TRBJ1-5; D ambiguous. V was cut by 2 bases and J by 7 bases, with 6 bases left in between. This CDR3 is 12 amino acids long.

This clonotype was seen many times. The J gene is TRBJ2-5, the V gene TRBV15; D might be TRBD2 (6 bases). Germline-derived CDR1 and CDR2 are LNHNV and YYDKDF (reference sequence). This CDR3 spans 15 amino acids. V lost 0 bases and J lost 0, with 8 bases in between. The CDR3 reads CATSRDGGYQETQYF. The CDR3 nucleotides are TGTGCCACCAGCAGAGATGGGGGGTACCAAGAGACCCAGTACTTC.

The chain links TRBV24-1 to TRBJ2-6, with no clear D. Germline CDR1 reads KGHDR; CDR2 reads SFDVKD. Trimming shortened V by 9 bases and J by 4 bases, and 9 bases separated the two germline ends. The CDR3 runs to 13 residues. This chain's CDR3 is CATGPAGANVLTF. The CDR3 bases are TGTGCCACCGGTCCGGCCGGGGCCAACGTCCTGACTTTC.

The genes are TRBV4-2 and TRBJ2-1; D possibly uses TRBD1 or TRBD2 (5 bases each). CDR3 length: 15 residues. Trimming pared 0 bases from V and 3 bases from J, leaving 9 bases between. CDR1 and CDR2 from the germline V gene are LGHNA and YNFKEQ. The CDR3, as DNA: TGTGCCAGCAGCCAAGAGGGACCTCTCTACAATGAGCAGTTCTTC. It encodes CASSQEGPLYNEQFF.